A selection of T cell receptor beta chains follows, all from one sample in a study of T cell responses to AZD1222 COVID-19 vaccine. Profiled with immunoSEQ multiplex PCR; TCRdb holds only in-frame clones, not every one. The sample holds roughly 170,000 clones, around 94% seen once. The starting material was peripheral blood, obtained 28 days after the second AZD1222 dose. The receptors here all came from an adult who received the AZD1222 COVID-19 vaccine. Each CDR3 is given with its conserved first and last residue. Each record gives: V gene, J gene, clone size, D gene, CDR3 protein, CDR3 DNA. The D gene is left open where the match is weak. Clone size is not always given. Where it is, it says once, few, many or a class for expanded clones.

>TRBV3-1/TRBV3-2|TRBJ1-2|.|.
CASSQIEGAHYGYTF
TGTGCCAGCAGCCAAATCGAAGGAGCCCACTATGGCTACACCTTC
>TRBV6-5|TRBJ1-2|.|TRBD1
CASKPGTGYGYTF
TGTGCCAGCAAACCGGGGACAGGGTATGGCTACACCTTC
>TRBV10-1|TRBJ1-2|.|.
CASSETGGKFDGYTF
TGCGCCAGCAGTGAGACAGGTGGCAAGTTCGATGGCTACACCTTC
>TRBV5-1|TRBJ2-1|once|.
CASSPALTSLGEQFF
TGCGCCAGCAGCCCCGCGCTTACTTCGCTAGGTGAGCAGTTCTTC
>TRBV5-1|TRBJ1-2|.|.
CASSYNNGVNYGYTF
TGCGCCAGCAGCTATAATAATGGCGTTAACTATGGCTACACCTTC
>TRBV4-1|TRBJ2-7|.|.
CASSQDHREISYEQYF
TGCGCCAGCAGCCAAGATCACAGGGAAATATCCTACGAGCAGTACTTC
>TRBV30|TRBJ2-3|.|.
CAWSLGGSGTDTQYF
TGTGCCTGGAGTCTTGGGGGCTCTGGCACAGATACGCAGTATTTT
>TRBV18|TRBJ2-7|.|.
CASSPMQDSYEQYF
TGTGCCAGCTCACCAATGCAGGACTCCTACGAGCAGTACTTC
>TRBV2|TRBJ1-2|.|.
CASSVMRENYGYTF
TGTGCCAGCAGTGTGATGAGGGAAAACTATGGCTACACCTTC
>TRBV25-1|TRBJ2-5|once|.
CASSENRVGETQYF
TGTGCCAGCAGTGAAAACAGGGTAGGAGAGACCCAGTACTTC
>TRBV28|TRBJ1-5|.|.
CASSPQGGNQPQHF
TGTGCCAGCAGTCCCCAGGGCGGGAATCAGCCCCAGCATTTT
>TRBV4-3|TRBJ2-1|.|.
CASSPHVGGGTYNEQFF
TGCGCCAGCAGCCCCCACGTGGGAGGAGGGACCTACAATGAGCAGTTCTTC
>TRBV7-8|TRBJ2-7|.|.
CASSLGPNPGHEQYF
TGTGCCAGCAGCTTAGGCCCGAACCCCGGCCACGAGCAGTACTTC
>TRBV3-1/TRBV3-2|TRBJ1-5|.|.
CASSQGVRGNQPQHF
TGTGCCAGCAGCCAAGGGGTTAGGGGCAATCAGCCCCAGCATTTT
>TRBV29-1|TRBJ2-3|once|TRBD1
CSVGTADTQYF
TGCAGCGTCGGGACAGCAGATACGCAGTATTTT
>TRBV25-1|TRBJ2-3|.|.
CASSVGSGGGTDTQYF
TGTGCCAGCAGTGTTGGATCGGGCGGAGGCACAGATACGCAGTATTTT
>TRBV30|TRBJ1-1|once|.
CAWKMTRNTEAFF
TGTGCCTGGAAAATGACGAGGAACACTGAAGCTTTCTTT
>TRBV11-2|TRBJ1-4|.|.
CASSLGLRGVDEKLFF
TGTGCCAGCAGCTTAGGCCTCAGGGGAGTAGATGAAAAACTGTTTTTT
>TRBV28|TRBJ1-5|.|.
CASRPGGHNQPQHF
TGTGCCAGCAGGCCCGGGGGGCACAATCAGCCCCAGCATTTT
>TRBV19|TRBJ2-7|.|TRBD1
CASSITTGAYEQYF
TGTGCCAGTAGTATTACGACAGGGGCCTACGAGCAGTACTTC
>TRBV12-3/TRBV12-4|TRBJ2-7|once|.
CASSSGPSSEQYF
TGTGCCAGCAGTTCAGGGCCTTCCTCCGAGCAGTACTTC
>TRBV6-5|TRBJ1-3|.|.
CASTVSSGNTIYF
TGTGCCAGCACGGTCAGCTCTGGAAACACCATATATTTT
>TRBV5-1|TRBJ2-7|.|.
CASSIGLRSSYEQYF
TGCGCCAGCAGCATTGGACTGAGGAGCTCCTACGAGCAGTACTTC
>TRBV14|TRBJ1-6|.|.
CASSQGPSPLHF
TGTGCCAGCAGCCAAGGACCGTCACCCCTCCACTTT
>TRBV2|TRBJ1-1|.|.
CASRVGTLREAFF
TGTGCCAGCCGGGTGGGGACCCTAAGGGAAGCTTTCTTT
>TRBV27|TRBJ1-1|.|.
CASTRPGNTEAFF
TGTGCCAGCACACGCCCGGGGAACACTGAAGCTTTCTTT
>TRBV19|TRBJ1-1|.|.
CASTLRGLTEAFF
TGTGCCAGTACCCTAAGGGGACTAACTGAAGCTTTCTTT
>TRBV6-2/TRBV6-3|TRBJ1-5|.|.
CASSYSGGSNQPQHF
TGTGCCAGCAGTTACTCTGGGGGCAGCAATCAGCCCCAGCATTTT
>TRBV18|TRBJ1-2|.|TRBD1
CASSPLSPMDRPWGYTF
TGTGCCAGCTCACCGCTGTCCCCCATGGACAGGCCCTGGGGCTACACCTTC
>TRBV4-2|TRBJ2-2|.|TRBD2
CASSQGLADTGELFF
TGTGCCAGCAGCCAAGGACTAGCGGACACCGGGGAGCTGTTTTTT
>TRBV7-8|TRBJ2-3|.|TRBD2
CASSLEASGGTDTQYF
TGTGCCAGCAGCTTAGAAGCTAGCGGGGGCACAGATACGCAGTATTTT
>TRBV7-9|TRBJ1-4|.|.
CASSHPSQGTNEKLFF
TGTGCCAGCAGCCATCCATCACAGGGAACTAATGAAAAACTGTTTTTT
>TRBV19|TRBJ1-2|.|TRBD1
CATRQGYNYGYTF
TGTGCCACAAGACAGGGGTATAACTATGGCTACACCTTC
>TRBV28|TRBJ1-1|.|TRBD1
CASRDRFKSVAFF
TGTGCCAGCAGGGACAGGTTTAAGTCGGTAGCTTTCTTT
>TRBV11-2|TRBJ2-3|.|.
CASSLDRGDTQYF
TGTGCCAGCAGCTTAGATCGGGGGGATACGCAGTATTTT
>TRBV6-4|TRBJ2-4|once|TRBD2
CASRLSGRPGNKNIQYF
TGTGCCAGCAGACTAAGCGGGAGGCCGGGGAACAAAAACATTCAGTACTTC